A selection of T cell receptor beta chains follows, all from one sample in a study of blood T cell repertoires in COVID-19. Method: immunoSEQ multiplex PCR; TCRdb's copy keeps in-frame clones and lacks some. The data contain tens of thousands of clones, roughly 86% of them seen just once; the ten biggest clones take up around 23%. The sequenced sample was peripheral blood. Every receptor here comes from a woman aged 80 or older with acute or convalescent COVID-19. CDR3s include the opening cysteine and the closing phenylalanine or tryptophan. The D gene is left open where the match is weak.

d_call: NA; v_call: TRBV6-5; j_call: TRBJ1-5; cdr3_aa: CASRSDRLSNQPQHF; cdr3_nt: TGTGCCAGCAGATCCGACAGGCTCAGCAATCAGCCCCAGCATTTT
d_call: NA; v_call: TRBV5-1; j_call: TRBJ1-3; cdr3_aa: CASSLADSGRNTIYF; cdr3_nt: TGCGCCAGCAGCTTGGCGGACAGCGGAAGAAACACCATATATTTT
d_call: NA; v_call: TRBV30; j_call: TRBJ2-3; cdr3_aa: CAWSVAGSTDTQYF; cdr3_nt: TGTGCCTGGAGTGTAGCGGGCAGCACAGATACGCAGTATTTT
d_call: TRBD1; v_call: TRBV3-1/TRBV3-2; j_call: TRBJ1-1; cdr3_aa: CASSQRTGVNTEAFF; cdr3_nt: TGTGCCAGCAGCCAAAGGACAGGGGTGAACACTGAAGCTTTCTTT
d_call: NA; v_call: TRBV5-1; j_call: TRBJ1-1; cdr3_aa: CASSIQGQGTEAFF; cdr3_nt: TGCGCCAGCAGCATACAGGGACAAGGCACTGAAGCTTTCTTT
d_call: NA; v_call: TRBV19; j_call: TRBJ1-2; cdr3_aa: CASSITRPANYGYTF; cdr3_nt: TGTGCCAGTAGTATTACGAGGCCCGCTAACTATGGCTACACCTTC
d_call: NA; v_call: TRBV4-2; j_call: TRBJ1-5; cdr3_aa: CASSPADSNQPQHF; cdr3_nt: TGTGCCAGCAGCCCGGCGGATAGCAATCAGCCCCAGCATTTT
d_call: TRBD1; v_call: TRBV5-4; j_call: TRBJ2-7; cdr3_aa: CASSPDRAYEQYF; cdr3_nt: TGTGCCAGCAGCCCAGACAGGGCCTACGAGCAGTACTTC
d_call: TRBD1; v_call: TRBV18; j_call: TRBJ2-7; cdr3_aa: CASSPRGQDSYEQYF; cdr3_nt: TGTGCCAGCTCTCCACGGGGACAGGACTCCTACGAGCAGTACTTC
d_call: NA; v_call: TRBV2; j_call: TRBJ1-5; cdr3_aa: CASSEQGNQPQHF; cdr3_nt: TGTGCCAGCAGTGAACAGGGGAATCAGCCCCAGCATTTT
d_call: NA; v_call: TRBV5-6; j_call: TRBJ1-6; cdr3_aa: CASSFDRTNSPLHF; cdr3_nt: TGTGCCAGCAGCTTTGACAGAACCAATTCACCCCTCCACTTT
d_call: NA; v_call: TRBV14; j_call: TRBJ2-1; cdr3_aa: CASSQGEGLPYNEQFF; cdr3_nt: TGTGCCAGCAGCCAAGGCGAGGGACTGCCCTACAATGAGCAGTTCTTC
d_call: NA; v_call: TRBV4-1; j_call: TRBJ2-7; cdr3_aa: CASSQDQGTSGEQYF; cdr3_nt: TGCGCCAGCAGCCAAGATCAGGGCACCTCAGGAGAGCAGTACTTC
d_call: TRBD2; v_call: TRBV11-2; j_call: TRBJ2-5; cdr3_aa: CASSLPRAAGVETQYF; cdr3_nt: TGTGCCAGCAGTCTTCCCCGCGCAGCGGGAGTTGAGACCCAGTACTTC
d_call: NA; v_call: TRBV11-3; j_call: TRBJ2-7; cdr3_aa: CASTQAGGSYEQYF; cdr3_nt: TGTGCCAGCACCCAAGCTGGGGGGTCCTACGAGCAGTACTTC
d_call: NA; v_call: TRBV7-9; j_call: TRBJ1-5; cdr3_aa: CASSSQGNDQPQHF; cdr3_nt: TGTGCCAGCAGCTCTCAGGGAAATGATCAGCCCCAGCATTTT
d_call: NA; v_call: TRBV9; j_call: TRBJ1-3; cdr3_aa: CASGTVNTIYF; cdr3_nt: TGTGCCAGCGGGACTGTAAACACCATATATTTT
d_call: NA; v_call: TRBV12-3/TRBV12-4; j_call: TRBJ2-1; cdr3_aa: CASSLSSYNEQFF; cdr3_nt: TGTGCCAGCAGTTTAAGTAGCTACAATGAGCAGTTCTTC
d_call: TRBD2; v_call: TRBV5-4; j_call: TRBJ2-3; cdr3_aa: CASGRARADTQYF; cdr3_nt: TGTGCCAGCGGGAGGGCGAGGGCAGATACGCAGTATTTT
d_call: TRBD2; v_call: TRBV5-1; j_call: TRBJ2-3; cdr3_aa: CASSLPGLGQGDTQYF; cdr3_nt: TGCGCCAGCAGCCTCCCGGGACTAGGTCAAGGAGATACGCAGTATTTT
d_call: TRBD1; v_call: TRBV19; j_call: TRBJ1-3; cdr3_aa: CASSIGGGRSGNTIYF; cdr3_nt: TGTGCCAGTAGTATAGGAGGGGGCCGTTCTGGAAACACCATATATTTT
d_call: TRBD1; v_call: TRBV19; j_call: TRBJ2-7; cdr3_aa: CASSRGTGSYEQYF; cdr3_nt: TGTGCCAGTAGTAGGGGGACAGGGTCCTACGAGCAGTACTTC
d_call: TRBD2; v_call: TRBV4-2; j_call: TRBJ2-1; cdr3_aa: CASSPDFASGSYNEQFF; cdr3_nt: TGTGCCAGCAGCCCGGACTTTGCTAGCGGCTCCTACAATGAGCAGTTCTTC
d_call: NA; v_call: TRBV5-1; j_call: TRBJ1-1; cdr3_aa: CASSPTGTSNTEAFF; cdr3_nt: TGCGCCAGCAGCCCAACCGGGACATCTAACACTGAAGCTTTCTTT